Listed below are T cell receptor beta chains from one sample, sequenced in a study of PD-1 blockade in classical Hodgkin lymphoma. Here immunoSEQ multiplex PCR was the method, and the copy in TCRdb shows in-frame clones only, minus some. Among 35,000 to 40,000 clones listed, 85% to 90% were seen once. The sequenced sample was peripheral blood mononuclear cells (PBMCs), obtained before the second cycle of nivolumab. The source is a human donor with classical Hodgkin lymphoma. CDR3s include the opening cysteine and the closing phenylalanine or tryptophan. The D gene is left open where the match is weak. Clone size is shown for a subset of rows, as once, few, many or a class of expanded clone.

J: TRBJ2-7
size: -
D: -
V: TRBV6-1
length: 15
DNA: TGTGCCAGCAGTGAAATGTCGACAGGACACTACGAGCAGTACTTC
CDR3: CASSEMSTGHYEQYF

J: TRBJ2-7
size: -
D: -
V: TRBV11-2
length: 13
DNA: TGTGCCAGCAGCTTAGGCTGGGGTGACGAGCAGTACTTC
CDR3: CASSLGWGDEQYF

J: TRBJ1-1
size: -
D: -
V: TRBV29-1
length: 13
DNA: TGCAGCGTTGTACCCACATTGAACAGTGAAGCTTTCTTT
CDR3: CSVVPTLNSEAFF

J: TRBJ2-7
size: -
D: TRBD2
V: TRBV28
length: 15
DNA: TGTGCCAGCCTCAAGAGCGGGAAGGCGTCCTACGAGCAGTACTTC
CDR3: CASLKSGKASYEQYF

J: TRBJ1-5
size: -
D: -
V: TRBV5-6
length: 15
DNA: TGTGCCAGCAGCTTGATGTACAGTCTAAATCAGCCCCAGCATTTT
CDR3: CASSLMYSLNQPQHF

J: TRBJ2-7
size: -
D: -
V: TRBV27
length: 15
DNA: TGTGCCAGCAGTTTAGGTTGGCGGACCGTCTACGAGCAGTACTTC
CDR3: CASSLGWRTVYEQYF

J: TRBJ2-3
size: once
D: -
V: TRBV5-1
length: 13
DNA: TGCGCCAGCAGCTTGGAAGGCACAGATACGCAGTATTTT
CDR3: CASSLEGTDTQYF

J: TRBJ2-7
size: -
D: -
V: TRBV6-5
length: 15
DNA: TGTGCCAGCAGTTACTCGGATAGGGGTAACTACGAGCAGTACTTC
CDR3: CASSYSDRGNYEQYF

J: TRBJ2-2
size: -
D: TRBD2
V: TRBV7-9
length: 14
DNA: TGTGCCAGCAGCTCTTTAGCGGGAGCCGGGGAGCTGTTTTTT
CDR3: CASSSLAGAGELFF

J: TRBJ2-2
size: few
D: TRBD2
V: TRBV9
length: 19
DNA: TGTGCCAGCAGCCCAAAGACTAGCGGGAGGCTGAGTGGAACCGGGGAGCTGTTTTTT
CDR3: CASSPKTSGRLSGTGELFF

J: TRBJ1-2
size: once
D: -
V: TRBV11-3
length: 18
DNA: TGTGCCAGCAGCTTAGAGGGGTTGAGGGGGAGTTCTCCCTATGGCTACACCTTC
CDR3: CASSLEGLRGSSPYGYTF

J: TRBJ1-3
size: -
D: -
V: TRBV14
length: 17
DNA: TGTGCCAGCAGCCAAACAACAGGGTCGGGCTCTGGAAACACCATATATTTT
CDR3: CASSQTTGSGSGNTIYF

J: TRBJ2-3
size: -
D: TRBD2
V: TRBV5-1
length: 22
DNA: TGCGCCAGCAGCTTTAAAAGTCGGTGGGCTACCTTGCGGGAGGATAGCACAGATACGCAGTATTTT
CDR3: CASSFKSRWATLREDSTDTQYF

J: TRBJ2-7
size: -
D: -
V: TRBV6-1
length: 11
DNA: TGTGCCAGCAAGGAAGGGGTCGAGCAGTACTTC
CDR3: CASKEGVEQYF

J: TRBJ2-7
size: -
D: -
V: TRBV4-1
length: 15
DNA: TGCGCCAGCACCAACACAGAGGATTGGATCTACGAGCAGTACTTC
CDR3: CASTNTEDWIYEQYF

J: TRBJ2-1
size: -
D: TRBD2
V: TRBV30
length: 15
DNA: TGTGCCTGGAGTGTTACTAGCGGGACCTACAATGAGCAGTTCTTC
CDR3: CAWSVTSGTYNEQFF

J: TRBJ2-1
size: once
D: TRBD2
V: TRBV4-1
length: 18
DNA: TGCGCCAGCAGCCAAGTTTATTTGCGGGAGGGCCTGGTAAATGAGCAGTTCTTC
CDR3: CASSQVYLREGLVNEQFF

J: TRBJ2-7
size: -
D: TRBD2
V: TRBV5-1
length: 14
DNA: TGCGCCAGCAGCCGCGCGGGACGGGGGGAGGAGCAGTACTTC
CDR3: CASSRAGRGEEQYF

J: TRBJ2-7
size: once
D: -
V: TRBV29-1
length: 13
DNA: TGCAGCGTGGACCCGGACGGATCCTACGAGCAGTACTTC
CDR3: CSVDPDGSYEQYF

J: TRBJ2-2
size: -
D: TRBD2
V: TRBV29-1
length: 13
DNA: TGCAGCTCTAGCGGGGCGAACACCGGGGAGCTGTTTTTT
CDR3: CSSSGANTGELFF

J: TRBJ2-7
size: medium-sized
D: -
V: TRBV4-1
length: 14
DNA: TGCGCCAGCAGCCTTACAGGTGACTCCTACGAGCAGTACTTC
CDR3: CASSLTGDSYEQYF

J: TRBJ1-2
size: -
D: -
V: TRBV5-1
length: 14
DNA: TGCGCCAGCAGCGTACAGGGTGGGGAGTTCGGCTACACCTTC
CDR3: CASSVQGGEFGYTF

J: TRBJ1-5
size: -
D: TRBD1
V: TRBV5-5
length: 15
DNA: TGTGCCAGCAGCGTGGACAGGGGCGGCGGTCAGCCCCAGCATTTT
CDR3: CASSVDRGGGQPQHF

J: TRBJ2-3
size: -
D: TRBD2
V: TRBV15
length: 15
DNA: TGTGCCACCAGCAGGGCAGCGGGAGTCACAGATACGCAGTATTTT
CDR3: CATSRAAGVTDTQYF

J: TRBJ2-1
size: -
D: -
V: TRBV7-9
length: 13
DNA: TGTGCCAGCGGCCCCGGGCAACTTAATGAGCAGTTCTTC
CDR3: CASGPGQLNEQFF

J: TRBJ1-5
size: -
D: -
V: TRBV28
length: 15
DNA: TGTGCCAGCAGTTCCAGGGGTTTTGGGGATCAGCCCCAGCATTTT
CDR3: CASSSRGFGDQPQHF

J: TRBJ2-1
size: -
D: -
V: TRBV23-1
length: 12
DNA: TGCGCCATAACGGGACCGGCGAATGAGCAGTTCTTC
CDR3: CAITGPANEQFF

J: TRBJ1-1
size: -
D: TRBD1
V: TRBV2
length: 11
DNA: TGTGCCAGCAGTTTACAGGGGACGGCTTTCTTT
CDR3: CASSLQGTAFF

J: TRBJ2-7
size: -
D: -
V: TRBV19
length: 14
DNA: TGTGCCAGTAGTATTAGTTGGCAGTCCTACGAGCAGTACTTC
CDR3: CASSISWQSYEQYF

J: TRBJ1-5
size: -
D: TRBD1
V: TRBV5-8
length: 15
DNA: TGTGCCAGCAGCCTCGGACAGGTACCCAATCAGCCCCAGCATTTT
CDR3: CASSLGQVPNQPQHF

J: TRBJ2-2
size: once
D: -
V: TRBV11-2
length: 14
DNA: TGTGCCAGCAGCTCTCCGGTGGGCCCCGGGGAGCTGTTTTTT
CDR3: CASSSPVGPGELFF

J: TRBJ2-3
size: -
D: -
V: TRBV11-2
length: 14
DNA: TGTGCCAGCAGCTTATATACGGGAGCGGATACGCAGTATTTT
CDR3: CASSLYTGADTQYF

J: TRBJ2-1
size: once
D: -
V: TRBV11-3
length: 15
DNA: TGTGCCAGCAGCTTAGCGCGGCTAGCTTCGGATGAGCAGTTCTTC
CDR3: CASSLARLASDEQFF

J: TRBJ2-7
size: -
D: -
V: TRBV19
length: 15
DNA: TGTGCCAGTAGAAATCGGGGGGCAGTCTCCTACGAGCAGTACTTC
CDR3: CASRNRGAVSYEQYF

J: TRBJ2-7
size: -
D: -
V: TRBV11-3
length: 13
DNA: TGTGCCAGCACCCTAGACGTAACCTACGAGCAGTACTTC
CDR3: CASTLDVTYEQYF

J: TRBJ1-2
size: -
D: -
V: TRBV7-9
length: 15
DNA: TGTGCCAGCACCCATGACCGATATAGGAACTATGGCTACACCTTC
CDR3: CASTHDRYRNYGYTF

J: TRBJ2-2
size: -
D: TRBD2
V: TRBV4-1
length: 15
DNA: TGCGCCAGCAGCCTACGGGGGGGTAGCACCGGGGAGCTGTTTTTT
CDR3: CASSLRGGSTGELFF

J: TRBJ2-5
size: -
D: TRBD2
V: TRBV28
length: 14
DNA: TGTGCCAGCAGTTCTTTAGCGGGAGAGGAGACCCAGTACTTC
CDR3: CASSSLAGEETQYF

J: TRBJ2-5
size: medium-sized
D: -
V: TRBV10-3
length: 13
DNA: TGTGCCATCCATGCGGAGGACCAAGAGACCCAGTACTTC
CDR3: CAIHAEDQETQYF

J: TRBJ2-1
size: -
D: -
V: TRBV10-1
length: 13
DNA: TGCGCCAGCAGTGGGGCGGGTTTGGGGCAGCAGTTCTTC
CDR3: CASSGAGLGQQFF

J: TRBJ2-7
size: -
D: TRBD1
V: TRBV27
length: 16
DNA: TGTGCCAGCAGTTCTGGACAGGGGAATGGGGAGTACGAGCAGTACTTC
CDR3: CASSSGQGNGEYEQYF

J: TRBJ1-4
size: -
D: TRBD1
V: TRBV5-6
length: 14
DNA: TGTGCCAGCAGCTACCGGGACAGGGTAGAAAAACTGTTTTTT
CDR3: CASSYRDRVEKLFF

J: TRBJ2-7
size: -
D: -
V: TRBV4-1
length: 17
DNA: TGCGCCAGCAGCCAAGCTAGTCTTTTCGACTCTCCCCACGAGCAGTACTTC
CDR3: CASSQASLFDSPHEQYF

J: TRBJ1-5
size: -
D: -
V: TRBV6-5
length: 14
DNA: TGTGCCAGCAGTTACGCGGGGGGCAATCAGCCCCAGCATTTT
CDR3: CASSYAGGNQPQHF

J: TRBJ2-7
size: once
D: -
V: TRBV2
length: 13
DNA: TGTGCCAGCAGTCCACTACTAGTTTACGAGCAGTACTTC
CDR3: CASSPLLVYEQYF

J: TRBJ2-7
size: -
D: TRBD1
V: TRBV19
length: 15
DNA: TGTGCCAGTACCCGTCTAGCGGGACAGGGGGACGAGCAGTACTTC
CDR3: CASTRLAGQGDEQYF

J: TRBJ2-1
size: -
D: TRBD2
V: TRBV7-7
length: 15
DNA: TGTGCTAGCAGCCCCCAGGGACTAGCGGGCAATGAGCAGTTCTTC
CDR3: CASSPQGLAGNEQFF

J: TRBJ2-2
size: -
D: TRBD2
V: TRBV11-3
length: 15
DNA: TGTGCCAGCAGCATCGGGACTAGCGGGACCGGGGAGCTGTTTTTT
CDR3: CASSIGTSGTGELFF

J: TRBJ2-2
size: -
D: -
V: TRBV5-6
length: 15
DNA: TGTGCCAGCAGCCCCCGGTCGCGGTACACCGGGGAGCTGTTTTTT
CDR3: CASSPRSRYTGELFF

J: TRBJ2-3
size: -
D: -
V: TRBV29-1
length: 11
DNA: TGCAGCGTTCCTTCAGGGGATACGCAGTATTTT
CDR3: CSVPSGDTQYF

J: TRBJ1-5
size: -
D: -
V: TRBV15
length: 13
DNA: TGTGCCACCAGCAGCCAATCCAATCAGCCCCAGCATTTT
CDR3: CATSSQSNQPQHF

J: TRBJ2-7
size: -
D: -
V: TRBV5-1
length: 15
DNA: TGCGCCAGCAGCTTGGGACCTGGATTCGAGAACGAGCAGTACTTC
CDR3: CASSLGPGFENEQYF

J: TRBJ2-5
size: -
D: -
V: TRBV4-1
length: 13
DNA: TGCGCCAGCAGCCAATTCTGGAGAGAGACCCAGTACTTC
CDR3: CASSQFWRETQYF

J: TRBJ2-7
size: -
D: TRBD1
V: TRBV7-9
length: 15
DNA: TGTGCCAGCAGCTCCGACAGGGTCTTTCGGTACGAGCAGTACTTC
CDR3: CASSSDRVFRYEQYF